These 17 T cell receptor beta chains were all obtained from the same sample, sequenced in a study of shared clonotypes between healthy human individuals. Sequenced by immunoSEQ multiplex PCR; TCRdb stores in-frame clones only, minus some. The top ten hold 0.39% of the sample, which has approximately 2.1 million clones, more than 85% seen once. The specimen was naive CD4+ T cells from PBMCs. Subset in this sample: CD45RA+ positively selected. The origin of the receptors is a man aged 18 to 30 in good health. Some clones in this sample may be carry-over from other donors' samples.

The chain has TRBV5-1 and TRBJ2-3; 9 bases match TRBD2. The J segment lost 6 bases and the V segment lost 5 bases, leaving 10 bases of the junction unmatched. CDR1 and CDR2 (germline): SGHRS, YFSETQ. The length of the CDR3 is 15 residues. The CDR3 nucleotides read TGCGCCAGCAGAGGGGCGGGAGGGCCAGCTGATACGCAGTATTTT. It yields the protein CASRGAGGPADTQYF.

The chain combines TRBV10-3 with TRBJ2-7; the D gene is possibly TRBD2 (7 bases). V lost 6 bases and J lost 4, with 10 bases in between. This CDR3 is 12 amino acids long. Germline V CDR1 and CDR2: ENHRY, SYGVKD. The chain's CDR3 is CAIRRGGYEQYF. For the CDR3, the DNA is TGTGCCATCAGGAGGGGGGGTTACGAGCAGTACTTC.

The chain couples TRBV21-1 to TRBJ2-1; TRBD1, the table's D call, lacks a check against the DNA. TRBV21-1 is a documented pseudogene. The CDR3 runs to 16 residues. The CDR3 sequence is CASSKKEKGSYNEQFF. CDR3 nucleotide sequence: TGTGCCAGCAGCAAGAAGGAGAAGGGGTCCTACAATGAGCAGTTCTTC.

The chain has TRBV19 and TRBJ1-2; tentatively, D is TRBD1 (5 bases). CDR1 is LNHDA and CDR2 is SQIVND in the germline V gene (reference sequence). The V end was cut by 6 bases, the J end by 2 bases, with 13 bases between. This CDR3 has 14 amino acids. CDR3 sequence reads: CASRRSQGNYGYTF. Written as DNA, the CDR3 is TGTGCCAGTAGGAGATCCCAGGGAAACTATGGCTACACCTTC.

Turning to this clone: One junction end disagrees with the germline gene, perhaps due to a read error. This rearrangement joins TRBV28 to TRBJ1-2; D gene uncertain. The CDR3 has 9 amino acids. From germline, CDR1 is MDHEN and CDR2 SYDVKM. The CDR3 spells CASTPPESF. The CDR3 coding sequence is TGTGCCAGCACCCCACCGGAGTCCTTC.

The V gene is TRBV5-1, the J gene TRBJ2-2, with D perhaps TRBD1 (5 bases). In germline, CDR1 is SGHRS, CDR2 YFSETQ. The V and J ends lost 4 bases and 1 base respectively, with 11 bases between them. CDR3 size: 15 residues. The chain's CDR3 is CASSPDTRNTGELFF. CDR3 sequence (DNA): TGCGCCAGCAGCCCGGACACCCGGAACACCGGGGAGCTGTTTTTT. The complete variable domain, with remaining parts taken from reference TRBV5-1 and TRBJ2-2, reads KAGVTQTPRYLIKTRGQQVTLSCSPISGHRSVSWYQQTPGQGLQFLFEYFSETQRNKGNFPGRFSGRQFSNSRSEMNVSTLELGDSALYLCASSPDTRNTGELFFGEGSRLTVL.

The rearrangement links TRBV28 to TRBJ1-1, with D perhaps matching TRBD1 (6 bases). Trimming cost V 4 bases and J 8 bases, with 20 bases left between them. Germline lookup yields CDR1 MDHEN and CDR2 SYDVKM. This CDR3 region has 15 residues. The CDR3 protein is CASSSTGGRFSEAFF. The DNA of the CDR3 is TGTGCCAGCAGTTCCACCGGGGGCCGGTTCTCCGAAGCTTTCTTT.

J is TRBJ2-3 and V is TRBV6-4; 8 nucleotides align to TRBD1. Trimming took 2 bases from V and 8 from J; bases not matched to a gene: 6. CDR1 is MRHNA, CDR2 SNTAGT, per germline. This CDR3 has 14 amino acids. The CDR3 nucleotides read TGTGCCAGCAGTGACGCTACAGGGGGAGGTACGCAGTATTTT. This encodes CASSDATGGGTQYF.

This clone was counted once. V gene TRBV9 combines with J gene TRBJ1-1; D call uncertain. The CDR3 length is 14 residues. The germline CDR1 and CDR2 sequences are SGDLS and YYNGEE. V lost 5 bases to trimming and J lost 0 bases, with 11 bases between them. Here the CDR3 DNA reads TGTGCCAGCAGTACGGACCCTTTGAACACTGAAGCTTTCTTT. Protein: CASSTDPLNTEAFF. The complete variable domain, with remaining parts taken from reference TRBV9 and TRBJ1-1, reads DSGVTQTPKHLITATGQRVTLRCSPRSGDLSVYWYQQSLDQGLQFLIQYYNGEERAKGNILERFSAQQFPDLHSELNLSSLELGDSALYFCASSTDPLNTEAFFGQGTRLTVV.

V gene TRBV10-3 combines with J gene TRBJ2-7; 8 bases fit TRBD1. Germline lookup yields CDR1 ENHRY and CDR2 SYGVKD. Losses at the gene ends were 10 bases for V and 1 base for J; bases not matched to a gene: 12. CDR3 size: 15 residues. This CDR3 is CATRPQQGESYEQYF. CDR3 nucleotides: TGTGCCACAAGACCCCAACAGGGGGAGTCCTACGAGCAGTACTTC.

This chain connects TRBV28 to TRBJ2-1, with TRBD1 matching 10 bases. Looked up from germline, CDR1 is MDHEN and CDR2 is SYDVKM. CDR3 length: 17 residues. The trim removed 6 bases at V and 7 bases at J, leaving 15 bases unmatched. This CDR3 reads CASRPRQGAADSNEQFF. The CDR3 DNA reads TGTGCCAGCAGGCCAAGACAGGGGGCGGCTGATTCGAATGAGCAGTTCTTC.

In regard to this clone: Other DNA sequences in the sample encode the same CDR3. The chain recombines TRBV2 with TRBJ2-2, with D tentatively TRBD1 or TRBD2 (5 bases each). CDR1 is SNHLY, CDR2 FYNNEI, per germline. V shed 4 bases and J shed 1 base, with 7 bases lying between them. This CDR3 has 14 residues. In DNA, the CDR3 is TGTGCCAGCAGTGTGGGACGGAACACCGGGGAGCTGTTTTTT. This codes for CASSVGRNTGELFF.

CDR3 amino acids: CASNRLQDSYGYTF. CDR3 in DNA: TGTGCCAGTAATCGGCTACAGGACAGCTATGGCTACACCTTC. V usage is TRBV19 and J usage is TRBJ1-2, with D possibly TRBD1 on 6 matching bases. V shed 7 bases and J shed 4 bases, with 16 bases lying between them. From germline, CDR1 is LNHDA and CDR2 SQIVND (reference sequence). The CDR3 length is 14 residues.

V is TRBV25-1 and J is TRBJ2-7, with 7 bases matching TRBD2. CDR3 length: 14 amino acids. Germline-derived CDR1 and CDR2 are MGHDK and SYGVNS. V dropped 8 bases and J dropped 3; count of bases not matched to a gene: 10. The CDR3 coding sequence is TGTGCCAGCTGGGGTGGAGCGGGAAACTACGAGCAGTACTTC. This encodes CASWGGAGNYEQYF.

A single count supports this clone. This specimen includes other DNA sequences encoding the same CDR3. The rearrangement uses TRBV5-6 and TRBJ2-2; 11 bases are a match to TRBD2. CDR3 size: 17 residues. CDR1 and CDR2 (germline): SGHDT, YYEEEE. After removal of 8 bases from V and 2 bases from J, the junction contained 11 bases not matched to a gene. Here the CDR3 reads CASSNGLAGLNTGELFF. The CDR3 region has the DNA TGTGCCAGTAGCAATGGACTAGCGGGCCTTAACACCGGGGAGCTGTTTTTT.

The gene calls are TRBV7-3 and TRBJ1-1; D is perhaps TRBD1 (5 bases). The CDR3 has 15 residues. V lost 1 base to trimming and J lost 1 base, with 10 bases between them. Germline CDR1 reads SGHTA; CDR2 reads FQGTGA. CDR3 loop: CASSLMGGRNTEAFF. The DNA of the CDR3 is TGTGCCAGCAGCTTAATGGGGGGAAGGAACACTGAAGCTTTCTTT.

This chain connects TRBV5-1 to TRBJ2-7; the D is unclear. Germline loops: CDR1 SGHRS, CDR2 YFSETQ. This CDR3 has 11 amino acids. Trimming removed 5 bases at V and 2 bases at J, with 5 bases between. The CDR3 protein is CASRDAYEQYF. The CDR3 DNA sequence: TGCGCCAGCAGGGACGCCTACGAGCAGTACTTC.